The 6 T cell receptor beta chains listed next were all sequenced from one sample in a study of T cells in Graves' hyperthyroidism and ophthalmopathy. RNA transcripts served as the template for amplifying TCR beta CDR3 regions. HTBI primers were employed in a first-round RT-PCR of the TCR CDR3. TCRdb re-analysed the multiplex PCR reads in MiXCR, keeping a single row per CDR3 protein. The sample consists of fewer than 450,000 distinct CDR3 sequences, about 15% of them appearing once. The sequencing input was blood. The receptors come from an older woman with Graves' ophthalmopathy.

This clonotype showed up many times. The J gene is TRBJ2-3, the V gene TRBV20-1; D possibly corresponds to TRBD2 (6 bases). V lost 3 bases to trimming and J lost 4 bases, with 14 bases between them. Germline CDR1 is DFQATT and CDR2 is SNEGSKA (reference sequence). The CDR3 spans 14 residues. The CDR3 nucleotides are TGCAGTGCTAGCCGGCGGCCGGGAGCAGATACGCAGTATTTT. Encoded protein: CSASRRPGADTQYF.

V is TRBV6-1 and J is TRBJ2-7; the D gene is possibly TRBD1 (6 bases). V was trimmed by 6 bases and J by 5 bases, leaving 17 bases between them. The CDR3 consists of 14 residues. Germline loops: CDR1 MNHNS, CDR2 SASEGT. The CDR3 sequence is CASSNRDTPHEQYF. The CDR3 nucleotides read TGTGCCAGCAGCAACCGGGACACCCCCCACGAGCAGTACTTC.

Regarding this clonotype: A much larger clonotype is one base distant, so this may be a read error. The V and J genes are TRBV2 and TRBJ2-7, with D perhaps TRBD1 or TRBD2 (5 bases each). From germline, CDR1 is SNHLY and CDR2 FYNNEI. This CDR3 comprises 15 residues. Trimming pared 3 bases from V and 6 bases from J, leaving 18 bases between. The CDR3 protein is CASSDRDPRFSEQYF. As DNA, the CDR3 is TGTGCCAGCAGTGACCGGGACCCGCGGTTCTCCGAGCAGTACTTC.

The table lists this clonotype with many counts. The CDR3 loop is CSATEVTEYNEQFF. In nucleotides, the CDR3 is TGCAGTGCAACGGAGGTTACCGAGTACAATGAGCAGTTCTTC. The chain uses TRBV20-1 and TRBJ2-1; a weak D match, TRBD2 (5 bases). Trimming removed 6 bases from V and 4 bases from J, with 16 bases in between. Per the germline V gene, CDR1 is DFQATT and CDR2 is SNEGSKA (reference sequence). The CDR3 has 14 residues.

This clonotype was recorded at least ten times. The chain uses TRBV5-1 and TRBJ2-2; D could derive from TRBD1 or TRBD2 (5 bases each). Germline V gene data show CDR1 as SGHRS and CDR2 as YFSETQ. The V gene lost 5 bases and the J gene lost 6 bases, with 14 bases spanning the gap. CDR3 length: 14 amino acids. The CDR3 reads CASREGPAAGELFF. CDR3 in DNA: TGCGCCAGCAGAGAGGGGCCGGCGGCCGGGGAGCTGTTTTTT.

This clonotype was detected only a few times. This chain uses TRBV20-1 with TRBJ1-1; TRBD1 might be the D (5 bases). The CDR3 contains 13 residues. With 6 bases removed from V and 1 base from J, the gap between germline ends came to 12 bases. Germline CDR1 DFQATT, CDR2 SNEGSKA (reference sequence). CDR3 amino acids: CSARRDPNTEAFF. In DNA, the CDR3 is TGCAGTGCCCGCAGGGACCCGAACACTGAAGCTTTCTTT.